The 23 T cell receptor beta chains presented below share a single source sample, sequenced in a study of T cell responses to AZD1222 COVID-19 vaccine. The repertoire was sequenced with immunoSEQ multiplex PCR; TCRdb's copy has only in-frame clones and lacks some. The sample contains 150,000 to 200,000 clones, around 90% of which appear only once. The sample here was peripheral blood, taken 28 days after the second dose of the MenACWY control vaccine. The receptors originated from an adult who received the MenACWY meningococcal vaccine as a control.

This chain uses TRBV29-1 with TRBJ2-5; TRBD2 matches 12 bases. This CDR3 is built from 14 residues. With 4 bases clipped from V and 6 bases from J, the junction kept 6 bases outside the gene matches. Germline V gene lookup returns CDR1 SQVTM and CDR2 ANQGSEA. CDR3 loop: CSVVWTSGTQTQYF. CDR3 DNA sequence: TGCAGCGTTGTCTGGACTAGCGGGACGCAGACCCAGTACTTC.

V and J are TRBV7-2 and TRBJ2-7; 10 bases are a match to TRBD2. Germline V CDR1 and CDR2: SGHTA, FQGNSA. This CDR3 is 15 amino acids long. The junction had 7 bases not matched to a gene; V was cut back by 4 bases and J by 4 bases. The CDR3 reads CASSSTPGLAYEQYF. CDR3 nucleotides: TGTGCCAGCAGCTCTACCCCGGGACTAGCGTACGAGCAGTACTTC. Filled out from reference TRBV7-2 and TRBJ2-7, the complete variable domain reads GAGVSQSPSNKVTEKGKDVELRCDPISGHTALYWYRQSLGQGLEFLIYFQGNSAPDKSGLPSDRFSAERTGGSVSTLTIQRTQQEDSAVYLCASSSTPGLAYEQYFGPGTRLTVT.

CDR3 residues: CASSLGQARGGRTEAFF. The CDR3 DNA is TGTGCCAGCAGCTTAGGACAGGCGAGAGGGGGGCGCACTGAAGCTTTCTTT. The chain carries TRBV7-2 and TRBJ1-1, with D perhaps TRBD1 (6 bases). The CDR3 contains 17 residues. Between the trimmed V and J ends, which lost 1 base and 4 bases, there was a span of 19 bases. CDR1 is SGHTA and CDR2 is FQGNSA in the germline V gene.

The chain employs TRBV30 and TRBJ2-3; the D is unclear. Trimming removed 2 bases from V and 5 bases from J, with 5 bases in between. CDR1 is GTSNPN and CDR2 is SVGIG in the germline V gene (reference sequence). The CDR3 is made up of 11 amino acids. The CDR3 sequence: CAWSKEDTQYF. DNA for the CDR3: TGTGCCTGGAGTAAGGAAGATACGCAGTATTTT.

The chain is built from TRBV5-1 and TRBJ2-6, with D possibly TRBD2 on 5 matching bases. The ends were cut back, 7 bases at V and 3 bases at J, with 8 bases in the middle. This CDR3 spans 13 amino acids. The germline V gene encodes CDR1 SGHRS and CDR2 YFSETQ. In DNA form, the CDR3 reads TGCGCCAGCCAGGAGGATGGGGCCAACGTCCTGACTTTC. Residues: CASQEDGANVLTF.

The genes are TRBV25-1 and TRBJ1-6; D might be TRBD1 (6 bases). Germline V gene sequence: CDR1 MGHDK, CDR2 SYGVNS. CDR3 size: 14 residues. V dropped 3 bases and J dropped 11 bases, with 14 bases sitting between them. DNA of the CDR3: TGTGCCAGCAGTGATCTACAGGGTAGGACACCCCTCCACTTT. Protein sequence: CASSDLQGRTPLHF. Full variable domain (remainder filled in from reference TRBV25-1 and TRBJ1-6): EADIYQTPRYLVIGTGKKITLECSQTMGHDKMYWYQQDPGMELHLIHYSYGVNSTEKGDLSSESTVSRIRTEHFPLTLESARPSHTSQYLCASSDLQGRTPLHFGNGTRLTVT.

CDR3: CASSYLNPGQGAGYTF. The CDR3 coding sequence is TGTGCCAGCAGTTACTTGAATCCGGGACAGGGGGCCGGCTACACCTTC. This chain links TRBV6-2 or TRBV6-3 with TRBJ1-2; 12 bases map to TRBD1. This CDR3 comprises 16 residues. Germline CDR1 reads MNHEY; CDR2 reads SVGEGT. The V segment lost 1 base and the J segment 8 bases; nucleotides outside the gene matches: 8.

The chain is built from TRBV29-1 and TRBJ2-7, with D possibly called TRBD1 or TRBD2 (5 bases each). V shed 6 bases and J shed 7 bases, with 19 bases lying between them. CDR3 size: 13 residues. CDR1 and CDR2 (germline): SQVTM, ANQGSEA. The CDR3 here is CSVQRTHQGEQYF. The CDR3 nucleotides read TGCAGCGTCCAGCGGACCCACCAGGGAGAGCAGTACTTC.

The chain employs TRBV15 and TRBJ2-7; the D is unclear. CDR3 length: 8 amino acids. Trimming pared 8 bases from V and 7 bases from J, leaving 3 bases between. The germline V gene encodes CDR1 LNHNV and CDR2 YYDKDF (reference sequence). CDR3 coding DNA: TGTGCCACCGGGGAGCAGTACTTC. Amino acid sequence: CATGEQYF.

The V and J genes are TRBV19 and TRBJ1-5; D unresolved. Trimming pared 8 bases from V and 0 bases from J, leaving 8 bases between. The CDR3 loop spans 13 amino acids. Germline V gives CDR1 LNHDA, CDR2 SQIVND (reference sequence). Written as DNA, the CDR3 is TGTGCCAGTGTCGGAGTTAGCAATCAGCCCCAGCATTTT. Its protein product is CASVGVSNQPQHF.

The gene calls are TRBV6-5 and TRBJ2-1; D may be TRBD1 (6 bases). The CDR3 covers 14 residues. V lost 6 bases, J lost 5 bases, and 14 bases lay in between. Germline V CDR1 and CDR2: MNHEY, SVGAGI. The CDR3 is CASSGTIGDNEQFF. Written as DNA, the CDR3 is TGTGCCAGCAGCGGGACAATCGGCGACAATGAGCAGTTCTTC.

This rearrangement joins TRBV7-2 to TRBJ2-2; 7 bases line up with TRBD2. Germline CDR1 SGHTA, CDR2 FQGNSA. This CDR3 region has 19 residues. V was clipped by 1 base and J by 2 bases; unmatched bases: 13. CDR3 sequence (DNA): TGTGCCAGCAGCTTAGGATTTGGCGGGGGACCGTCCAACACCGGGGAGCTGTTTTTT. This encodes CASSLGFGGGPSNTGELFF.

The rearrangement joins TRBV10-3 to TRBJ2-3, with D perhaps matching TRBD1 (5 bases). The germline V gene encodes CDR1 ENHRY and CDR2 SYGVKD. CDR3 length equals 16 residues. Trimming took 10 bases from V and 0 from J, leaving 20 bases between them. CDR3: CASIGQMPPSTDTQYF. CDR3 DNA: TGTGCCAGCATTGGACAAATGCCTCCTAGCACAGATACGCAGTATTTT.

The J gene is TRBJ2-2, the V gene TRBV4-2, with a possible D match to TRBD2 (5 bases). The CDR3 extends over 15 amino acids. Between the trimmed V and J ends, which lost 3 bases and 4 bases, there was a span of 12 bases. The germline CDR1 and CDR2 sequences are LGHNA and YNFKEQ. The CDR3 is CASSHNVEGTGELFF. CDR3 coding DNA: TGTGCCAGCAGCCACAACGTAGAGGGCACCGGGGAGCTGTTTTTT.

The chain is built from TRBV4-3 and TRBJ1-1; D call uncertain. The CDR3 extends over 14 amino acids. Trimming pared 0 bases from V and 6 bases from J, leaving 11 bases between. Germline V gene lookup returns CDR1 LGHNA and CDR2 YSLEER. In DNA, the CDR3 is TGCGCCAGCAGCCAAGAGGCCGGAACTGCTGAAGCTTTCTTT. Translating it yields CASSQEAGTAEAFF.

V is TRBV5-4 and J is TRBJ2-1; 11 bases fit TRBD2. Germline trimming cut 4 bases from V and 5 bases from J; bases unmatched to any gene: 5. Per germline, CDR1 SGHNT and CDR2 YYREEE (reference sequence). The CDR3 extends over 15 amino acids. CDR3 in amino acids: CASSEGLAVNNEQFF. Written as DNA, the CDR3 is TGTGCCAGCAGCGAGGGACTAGCGGTAAACAATGAGCAGTTCTTC.

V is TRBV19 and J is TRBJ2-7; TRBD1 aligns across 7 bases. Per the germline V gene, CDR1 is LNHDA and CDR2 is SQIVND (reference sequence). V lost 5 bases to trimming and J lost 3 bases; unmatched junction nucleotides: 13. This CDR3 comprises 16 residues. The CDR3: CASSHQADRVGYEQYF. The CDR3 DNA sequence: TGTGCCAGTAGTCACCAAGCTGACAGGGTTGGCTACGAGCAGTACTTC.

CDR3 region: CASSPSGQGAYEQYF. The CDR3 region has the DNA TGCGCCAGCAGCCCCTCGGGACAGGGGGCGTACGAGCAGTACTTC. This rearrangement joins TRBV5-1 to TRBJ2-7; TRBD1 aligns across 12 bases. CDR1 SGHRS and CDR2 YFSETQ come from the germline V gene. V gave up 4 bases and J gave up 4 bases; unmatched junction bases: 6. The CDR3 loop spans 15 amino acids.

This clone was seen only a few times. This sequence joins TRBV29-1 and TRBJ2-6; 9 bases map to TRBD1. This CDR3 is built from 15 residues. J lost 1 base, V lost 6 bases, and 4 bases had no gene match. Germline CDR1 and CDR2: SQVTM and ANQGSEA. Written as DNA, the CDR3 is TGCAGCGTCGGGACAGGGAGGTCTGGGGCCAACGTCCTGACTTTC. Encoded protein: CSVGTGRSGANVLTF.

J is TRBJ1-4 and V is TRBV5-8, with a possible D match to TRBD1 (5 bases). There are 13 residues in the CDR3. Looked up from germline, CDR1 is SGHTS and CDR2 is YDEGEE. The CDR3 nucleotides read TGTGTCGGGGACGGAGCAACTAATGAAAAACTGTTTTTT. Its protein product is CVGDGATNEKLFF. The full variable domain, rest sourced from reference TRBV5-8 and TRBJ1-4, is EAGVTQSPTHLIKTRGQQATLRCSPISGHTSVYWYQQALGLGLQFLLWYDEGEERNRGNFPPRFSGRQFPNYSSELNVNALELEDSALYLCVGDGATNEKLFFGSGTQLSVL.

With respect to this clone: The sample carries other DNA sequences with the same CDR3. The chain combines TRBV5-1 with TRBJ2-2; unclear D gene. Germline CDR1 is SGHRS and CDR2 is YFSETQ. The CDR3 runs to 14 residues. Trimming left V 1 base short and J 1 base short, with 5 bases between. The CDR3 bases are TGCGCCAGCAGCTTGCAAGGGAACACCGGGGAGCTGTTTTTT. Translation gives CASSLQGNTGELFF.

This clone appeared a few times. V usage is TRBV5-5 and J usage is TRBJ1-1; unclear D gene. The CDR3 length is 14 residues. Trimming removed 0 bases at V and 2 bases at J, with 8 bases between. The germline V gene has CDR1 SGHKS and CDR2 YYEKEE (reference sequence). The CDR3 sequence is CASSLAPFNTEAFF. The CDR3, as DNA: TGTGCCAGCAGCTTGGCCCCCTTTAACACTGAAGCTTTCTTT. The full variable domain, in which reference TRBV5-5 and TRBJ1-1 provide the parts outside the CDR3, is DAGVTQSPTHLIKTRGQQVTLRCSPISGHKSVSWYQQVLGQGPQFIFQYYEKEERGRGNFPDRFSARQFPNYSSELNVNALLLGDSALYLCASSLAPFNTEAFFGQGTRLTVV.

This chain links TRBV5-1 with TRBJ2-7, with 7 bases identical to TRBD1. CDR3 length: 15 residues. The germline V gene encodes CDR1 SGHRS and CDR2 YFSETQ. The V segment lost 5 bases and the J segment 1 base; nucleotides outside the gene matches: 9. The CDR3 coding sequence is TGCGCCAGCAGGTCCGGGACAGTTAATTCCTACGAGCAGTACTTC. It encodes CASRSGTVNSYEQYF.